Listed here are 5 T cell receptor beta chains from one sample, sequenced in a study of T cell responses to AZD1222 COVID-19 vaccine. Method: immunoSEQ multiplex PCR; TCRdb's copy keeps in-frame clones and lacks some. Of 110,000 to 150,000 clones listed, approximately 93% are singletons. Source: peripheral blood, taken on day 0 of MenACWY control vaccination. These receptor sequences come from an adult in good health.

DNA for the CDR3: TGTGCCAGCAGTGACAGGGGTGGCCGGAATGAGCAGTTCTTC. Translated: CASSDRGGRNEQFF. The chain links TRBV6-9 to TRBJ2-1, with 8 bases identical to TRBD1. CDR3 size: 14 residues. CDR1 and CDR2 from the germline V gene are MNHGY and SVAAGI. Germline trimming cut 5 bases from V and 7 bases from J; bases unmatched to any gene: 7.

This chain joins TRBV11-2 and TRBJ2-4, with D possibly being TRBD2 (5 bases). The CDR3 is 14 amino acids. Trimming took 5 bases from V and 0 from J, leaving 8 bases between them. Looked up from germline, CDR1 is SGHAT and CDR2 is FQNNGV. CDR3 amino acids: CASSGGLAKNIQYF. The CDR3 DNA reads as TGTGCCAGCAGCGGAGGACTAGCCAAAAACATTCAGTACTTC.

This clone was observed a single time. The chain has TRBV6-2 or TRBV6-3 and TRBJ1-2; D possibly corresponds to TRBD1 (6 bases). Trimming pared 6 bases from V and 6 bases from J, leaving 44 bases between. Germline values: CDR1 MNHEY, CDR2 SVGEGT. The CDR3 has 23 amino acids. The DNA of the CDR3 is TGTGCCAGCAGCCCTCCCCCGAGGATAGAGGGTCGTCTTCGAGATTGGGGGCGAGATGGCTACACCTTC. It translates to CASSPPPRIEGRLRDWGRDGYTF.

The CDR3: CASSSIGNQPQHF. The CDR3 DNA follows: TGTGCCAGCAGTTCCATAGGTAATCAGCCCCAGCATTTT. V gene TRBV6-2 or TRBV6-3 combines with J gene TRBJ1-5; D unclear. Germline V lookup: CDR1 MNHEY, CDR2 SVGEGT. The CDR3 extends over 13 amino acids. V lost 4 bases to trimming and J lost 4 bases, with 8 bases between them.

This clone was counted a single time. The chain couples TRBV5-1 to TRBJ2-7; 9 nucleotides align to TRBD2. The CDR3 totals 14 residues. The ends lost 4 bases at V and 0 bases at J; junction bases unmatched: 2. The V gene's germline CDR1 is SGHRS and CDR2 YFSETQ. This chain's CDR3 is CASSVTSGSYEQYF. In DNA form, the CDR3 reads TGCGCCAGCAGCGTGACTAGCGGCTCCTACGAGCAGTACTTC.